This T cell receptor (beta chain) was captured in a study of T-cell memory formation after mild COVID-19. Germline V CDR1 and CDR2: SGDLS, YYNGEE. The V and J ends lost 3 bases and 7 bases respectively, with 10 bases between them. CDR3 length: 12 amino acids. This clonotype was seen more than once but under ten times. TCR alpha and TCR beta cDNA libraries carrying sample barcodes and UMIs came from 5'RACE with constant-segment primers. MiXCR, applied by TCRdb to the 5' RACE reads, yields one record per CDR3 protein. The sample shows 450,000 or so distinct CDR3 sequences, about 23% of them seen only once.

This receptor was taken from an adult woman who had mild COVID-19 (a few samples of this study predate the infection). Cell type and time point are not known. The specimen was PBMCs or a T cell subset sorted from them (not recorded which). The chain links TRBV9 to TRBJ2-5; D not certain. The CDR3 nucleotides are TGTGCCAGCAGCGGTTCAGGCAGGACCCAGTACTTC. It specifies CASSGSGRTQYF.